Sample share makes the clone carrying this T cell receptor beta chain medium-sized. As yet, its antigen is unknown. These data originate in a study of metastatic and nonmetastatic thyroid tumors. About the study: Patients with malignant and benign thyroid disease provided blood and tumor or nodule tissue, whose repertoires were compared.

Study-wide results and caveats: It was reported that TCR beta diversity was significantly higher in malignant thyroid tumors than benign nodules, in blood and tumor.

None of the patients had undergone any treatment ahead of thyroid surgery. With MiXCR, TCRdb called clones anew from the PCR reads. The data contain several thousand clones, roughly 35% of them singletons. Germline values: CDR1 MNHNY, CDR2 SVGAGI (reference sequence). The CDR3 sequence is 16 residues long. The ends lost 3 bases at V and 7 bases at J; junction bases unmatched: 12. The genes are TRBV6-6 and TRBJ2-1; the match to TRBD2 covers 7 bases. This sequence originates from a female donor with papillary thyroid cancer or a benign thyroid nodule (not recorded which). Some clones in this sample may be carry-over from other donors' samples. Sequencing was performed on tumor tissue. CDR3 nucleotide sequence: TGTGCCAGCAGTTATTCCACCGGGACTATCAGGAATGAGCAGTTCTTC. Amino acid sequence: CASSYSTGTIRNEQFF.